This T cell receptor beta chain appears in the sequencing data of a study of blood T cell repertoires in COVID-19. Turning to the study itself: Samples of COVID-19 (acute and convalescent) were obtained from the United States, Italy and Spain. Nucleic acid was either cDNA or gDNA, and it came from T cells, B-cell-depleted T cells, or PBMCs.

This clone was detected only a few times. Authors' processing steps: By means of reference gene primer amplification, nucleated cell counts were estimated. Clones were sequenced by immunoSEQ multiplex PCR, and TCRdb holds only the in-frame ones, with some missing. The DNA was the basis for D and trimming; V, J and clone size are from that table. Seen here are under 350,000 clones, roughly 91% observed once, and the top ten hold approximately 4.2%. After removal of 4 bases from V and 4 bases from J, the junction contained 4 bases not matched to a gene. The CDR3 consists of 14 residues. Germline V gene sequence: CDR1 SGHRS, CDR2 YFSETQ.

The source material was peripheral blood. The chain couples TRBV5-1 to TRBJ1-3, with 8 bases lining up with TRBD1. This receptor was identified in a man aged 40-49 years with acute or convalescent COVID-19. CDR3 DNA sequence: TGCGCCAGCAGCCAGACAGGGGAAGGAAACACCATATATTTT. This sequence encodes CASSQTGEGNTIYF.